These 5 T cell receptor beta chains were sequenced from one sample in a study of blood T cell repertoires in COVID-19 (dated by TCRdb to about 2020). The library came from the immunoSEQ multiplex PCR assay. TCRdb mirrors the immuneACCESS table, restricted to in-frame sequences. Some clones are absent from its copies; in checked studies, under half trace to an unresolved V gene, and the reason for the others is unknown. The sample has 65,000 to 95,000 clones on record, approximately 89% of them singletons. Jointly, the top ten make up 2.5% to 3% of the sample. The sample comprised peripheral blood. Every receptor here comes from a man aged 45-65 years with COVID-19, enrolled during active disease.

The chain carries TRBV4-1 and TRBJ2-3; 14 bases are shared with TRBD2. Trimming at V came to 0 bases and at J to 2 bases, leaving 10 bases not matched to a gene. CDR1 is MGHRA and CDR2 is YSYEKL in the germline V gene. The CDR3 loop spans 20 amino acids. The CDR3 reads CASSQDQGLAGADYTDTQYF. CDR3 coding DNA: TGCGCCAGCAGCCAAGATCAGGGACTAGCGGGAGCGGACTACACAGATACGCAGTATTTT.

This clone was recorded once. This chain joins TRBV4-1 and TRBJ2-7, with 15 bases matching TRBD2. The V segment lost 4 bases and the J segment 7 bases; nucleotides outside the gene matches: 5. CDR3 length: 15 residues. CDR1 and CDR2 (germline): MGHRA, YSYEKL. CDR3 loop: CASSPGTSGRREQYF. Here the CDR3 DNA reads TGCGCCAGCAGCCCGGGGACTAGCGGGAGGAGGGAGCAGTACTTC.

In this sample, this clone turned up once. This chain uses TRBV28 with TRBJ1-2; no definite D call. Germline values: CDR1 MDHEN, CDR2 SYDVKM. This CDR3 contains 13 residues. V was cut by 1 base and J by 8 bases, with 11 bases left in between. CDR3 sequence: CASSLSAGGGYTF. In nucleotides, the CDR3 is TGTGCCAGCAGTTTATCGGCAGGAGGGGGCTACACCTTC.

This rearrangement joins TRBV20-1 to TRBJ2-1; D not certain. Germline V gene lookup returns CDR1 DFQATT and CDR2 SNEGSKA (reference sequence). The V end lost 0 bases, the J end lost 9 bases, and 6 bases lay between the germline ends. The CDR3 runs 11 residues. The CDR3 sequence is CSAREVSEQFF. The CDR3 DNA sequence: TGCAGTGCTAGAGAGGTCAGTGAGCAGTTCTTC.

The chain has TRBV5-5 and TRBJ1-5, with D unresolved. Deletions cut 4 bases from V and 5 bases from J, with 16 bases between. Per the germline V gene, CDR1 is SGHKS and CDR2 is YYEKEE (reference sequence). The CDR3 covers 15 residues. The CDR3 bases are TGTGCCAGCAGCCTAGACGGGAGGCCTCATCAGCCCCAGCATTTT. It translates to CASSLDGRPHQPQHF.